One sample yielded the 18 T cell receptor beta chains listed below, sequenced in a study of CD8 T cells in ankylosing spondylitis. Via MiXCR, TCRdb re-called the 5' RACE reads, giving one row per CDR3 protein. The sample has some 90,000 distinct CDR3 sequences; more than 25% are singletons. The sample comprised blood, either unsorted or a sorted T cell fraction (not recorded which). These receptors were taken from a male donor with ankylosing spondylitis or in good health (not recorded which).

The chain employs TRBV24-1 and TRBJ2-1; 8 bases agree with TRBD1. The V and J ends lost 4 bases and 12 bases, in that order; junction bases with no gene match: 7. This CDR3 region has 13 residues. The germline V gene has CDR1 KGHDR and CDR2 SFDVKD. This CDR3 reads CATSDQGAYAQFF. For the CDR3, the DNA is TGTGCCACCAGTGACCAGGGGGCATATGCGCAGTTCTTC.

This clonotype has just a few counts. Written as DNA, the CDR3 is TGCGCCAGCAGCCGGAGCCGGCGGTCACCTAGCACAGATACGCAGTATTTT. It specifies CASSRSRRSPSTDTQYF. The rearrangement links TRBV5-1 to TRBJ2-3; D remains unclear. This CDR3 is built from 17 residues. V gave up 4 bases and J gave up 0 bases, with 18 bases separating them. Looked up from germline, CDR1 is SGHRS and CDR2 is YFSETQ.

This clonotype has a count of ten or more. The chain uses TRBV5-1 and TRBJ1-2, with D unresolved. Germline CDR1 reads SGHRS; CDR2 reads YFSETQ. CDR3 size: 13 residues. Trimming took 0 bases from V and 8 from J, leaving 11 bases between them. The CDR3 loop reads CASSLGGERGYTF. CDR3 coding DNA: TGCGCCAGCAGCTTGGGCGGAGAGCGGGGCTACACCTTC.

This clonotype has more than one count but fewer than ten. The chain links TRBV7-2 to TRBJ2-5, with TRBD2 identical over 7 bases. The V gene end was trimmed by 2 bases and the J gene end by 4 bases; junction bases not matched to a gene: 7. Germline CDR1 reads SGHTA; CDR2 reads FQGNSA. The CDR3 loop spans 15 amino acids. CDR3 amino acids: CASSLNGRGGETQYF. DNA of the CDR3: TGTGCCAGCAGCTTAAATGGGAGGGGTGGAGAGACCCAGTACTTC.

The chain uses TRBV5-1 and TRBJ2-3; TRBD1 aligns across 7 bases. The CDR3 runs 17 residues. The J segment lost 3 bases and the V segment lost 0 bases, leaving 10 bases of the junction unmatched. Germline V CDR1 and CDR2: SGHRS, YFSETQ. CDR3 in amino acids: CASSLGPQGSGTDTQYF. CDR3 bases: TGCGCCAGCAGCTTGGGACCACAGGGGAGCGGAACAGATACGCAGTATTTT.

This clonotype showed up just a few times. The rearrangement joins TRBV20-1 to TRBJ2-7; possible D gene TRBD2, 5 bases. Trimming removed 0 bases at V and 2 bases at J, with 14 bases between. This CDR3 has 15 residues. Germline CDR1 is DFQATT and CDR2 is SNEGSKA (reference sequence). The CDR3 region has the DNA TGCAGTGCTAGAGATTCGAGGGCCCGAACCTACGAGCAGTACTTC. Protein sequence: CSARDSRARTYEQYF.

The chain has TRBV27 and TRBJ2-7; 7 bases are a match to TRBD1. Germline lookup yields CDR1 MNHEY and CDR2 SMNVEV (reference sequence). The CDR3 is 14 amino acids. The trim removed 5 bases at V and 7 bases at J, leaving 11 bases unmatched. The CDR3 region is CASSIFQTGVEQYF. Written as DNA, the CDR3 is TGTGCCAGCAGTATTTTTCAAACAGGGGTTGAGCAGTACTTC.

This clonotype was counted a few times. The chain uses TRBV20-1 and TRBJ2-1; TRBD2 matches at 12 bases. The CDR3 loop spans 13 amino acids. V lost 6 bases, J lost 7 bases, and 4 bases stayed unmatched. Germline V gene data show CDR1 as DFQATT and CDR2 as SNEGSKA (reference sequence). CDR3 sequence: CSADTSGRNEQFF. CDR3 sequence (DNA): TGCAGTGCCGATACTAGCGGGAGGAATGAGCAGTTCTTC.

The rearrangement links TRBV9 to TRBJ2-2; D possibly uses TRBD1 or TRBD2 (5 bases each). Trimming left V 0 bases short and J 4 bases short, with 13 bases between. Germline CDR1 is SGDLS and CDR2 is YYNGEE. The CDR3 runs 16 residues. Written as DNA, the CDR3 is TGTGCCAGCAGCGTAGCTGGTGGGGGAAGCACCGGGGAGCTGTTTTTT. This sequence encodes CASSVAGGGSTGELFF.

The genes are TRBV12-3 or TRBV12-4 and TRBJ1-1; 8 bases are a match to TRBD1. The CDR3 is made up of 14 amino acids. V lost 7 bases and J lost 5; bases outside the gene matches: 9. The chain's CDR3 is CASNPTGAHTEAFF. In nucleotides, the CDR3 is TGTGCCAGCAACCCGACAGGGGCCCATACTGAAGCTTTCTTT.

This clonotype was observed a few times. CDR3: CASSFSDSGELFF. In DNA, the CDR3 is TGCGCCAGCAGCTTCAGTGATTCCGGGGAGCTGTTTTTT. The chain joins TRBV5-1 to TRBJ2-2; D gene unclear. Germline CDR1 reads SGHRS; CDR2 reads YFSETQ. This CDR3 comprises 13 residues. V dropped 2 bases and J dropped 6 bases, with 8 bases sitting between them.

This clonotype was seen only a few times. The chain carries TRBV4-2 and TRBJ2-5; TRBD1 matches 8 bases. From germline, CDR1 is LGHNA and CDR2 YNFKEQ. The CDR3 extends over 16 amino acids. The V segment lost 4 bases and the J segment 0 bases; nucleotides outside the gene matches: 7. The CDR3 DNA follows: TGTGCCAGCAGCCCAGACAGGGGACCGTACCAAGAGACCCAGTACTTC. Residues: CASSPDRGPYQETQYF.

CDR3 DNA sequence: TGCAGTGCCCGACAGGGATCGGAGGGAAACACCATATATTTT. It yields the protein CSARQGSEGNTIYF. J is TRBJ1-3 and V is TRBV20-1, with 7 positions matching TRBD1. The CDR3 has 14 residues. The germline V gene encodes CDR1 DFQATT and CDR2 SNEGSKA (reference sequence). Losses at the gene ends were 6 bases for V and 4 bases for J; bases not matched to a gene: 9.

This clonotype was observed a few times. The chain carries TRBV24-1 and TRBJ2-1, with D unresolved. CDR3 length: 15 residues. Deletions cut 5 bases from V and 3 bases from J, with 13 bases between. The germline V gene has CDR1 KGHDR and CDR2 SFDVKD. The CDR3 DNA reads TGTGCCACCAGTGCGACCTTCGACAACTACAATGAGCAGTTCTTC. It specifies CATSATFDNYNEQFF.

This clonotype was counted only a few times. The V gene is TRBV20-1, the J gene TRBJ2-1, with TRBD2 matching 8 bases. Germline CDR1 DFQATT, CDR2 SNEGSKA (reference sequence). The V and J ends lost 3 bases and 7 bases, in that order; junction bases with no gene match: 8. This CDR3 is 14 amino acids long. CDR3 sequence (DNA): TGCAGTGCTAGCGGGAGGGCCTCTTCTAATGAGCAGTTCTTC. Translated, it gives CSASGRASSNEQFF.

The CDR3 DNA sequence: TGTGCCAGCAGCCGCGGGACTAGCGTAGATACGCAGTATTTT. Protein sequence: CASSRGTSVDTQYF. The genes are TRBV7-3 and TRBJ2-3; TRBD2 agrees at 10 bases. Unmatched junction bases numbered 4, after V lost 5 bases and J lost 5 bases. This CDR3 comprises 14 residues. The germline V gene has CDR1 SGHTA and CDR2 FQGTGA.

The chain carries TRBV7-3 and TRBJ2-3; TRBD1 matches 9 bases. This CDR3 is built from 16 residues. J was trimmed by 3 bases and V by 5 bases; bases with no gene match: 9. In germline, CDR1 is SGHTA, CDR2 FQGTGA. CDR3 in amino acids: CASSAGTGMRTDTQYF. The CDR3, as DNA: TGTGCCAGCAGCGCCGGGACAGGGATGAGGACAGATACGCAGTATTTT. Looking up the rest from reference TRBV7-3 and TRBJ2-3 gives the full variable domain: GAGVSQTPSNKVTEKGKYVELRCDPISGHTALYWYRQSLGQGPEFLIYFQGTGAADDSGLPNDRFFAVRPEGSVSTLKIQRTERGDSAVYLCASSAGTGMRTDTQYFGPGTRLTVL.

The chain recombines TRBV5-1 with TRBJ2-2; weak D call: TRBD1 (6 bases). V was clipped by 0 bases and J by 6 bases, with 12 bases between them. Germline assignment: CDR1 SGHRS and CDR2 YFSETQ. CDR3 length equals 15 residues. Written as DNA, the CDR3 is TGCGCCAGCAGCTTGGACAGGGCTGGGTCCGGGGAGCTGTTTTTT. As protein: CASSLDRAGSGELFF.